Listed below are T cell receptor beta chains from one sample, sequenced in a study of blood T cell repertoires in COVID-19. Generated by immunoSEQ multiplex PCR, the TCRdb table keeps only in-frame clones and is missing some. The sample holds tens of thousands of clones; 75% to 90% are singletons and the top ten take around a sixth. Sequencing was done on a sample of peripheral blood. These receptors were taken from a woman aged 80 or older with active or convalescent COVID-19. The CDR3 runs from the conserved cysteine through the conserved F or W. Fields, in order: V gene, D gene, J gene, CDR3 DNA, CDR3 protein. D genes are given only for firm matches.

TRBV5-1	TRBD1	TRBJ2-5	TGCGCCAGCAGCCCCGGACAGGGCGAGACCCAGTACTTC	CASSPGQGETQYF
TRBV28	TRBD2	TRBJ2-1	TGTGCCAGCGGGACTAGCGGCCCACTGAATGAGCAGTTCTTC	CASGTSGPLNEQFF
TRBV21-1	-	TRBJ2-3	TGTGCCAGCAGCCTATGGAGGGTTGTAAAGTGGCGCACAGATACGCAGTATTTT	CASSLWRVVKWRTDTQYF
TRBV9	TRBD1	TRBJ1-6	TGTGCCAGCAGCGTGGCAGGGGGCATGGAGAATTCACCCCTCCACTTT	CASSVAGGMENSPLHF
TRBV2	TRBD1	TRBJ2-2	TGTGCCAGCAGTGATGGGACAGGGAACACCGGGGAGCTGTTTTTT	CASSDGTGNTGELFF
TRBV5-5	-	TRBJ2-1	TGTGCCAGCAGCCCCGCCGGGGGAGTTTCCTACAATGAGCAGTTCTTC	CASSPAGGVSYNEQFF
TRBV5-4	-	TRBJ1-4	TGTGCCAGCAGCTTACAGGGTGTGAATGAAAAACTGTTTTTT	CASSLQGVNEKLFF
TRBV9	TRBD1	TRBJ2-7	TGTGCCAGCAGCGTCACAGGGGTCTCAGTCTACGAGCAGTACTTC	CASSVTGVSVYEQYF
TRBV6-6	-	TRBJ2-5	TGTGCCAGCAGCCCCCCCCCACACCACCAAGAGACCCAGTACTTC	CASSPPPHHQETQYF
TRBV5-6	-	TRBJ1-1	TGTGCCAGCAGCCTGTTGGGACACAAGAACACTGAAGCTTTCTTT	CASSLLGHKNTEAFF
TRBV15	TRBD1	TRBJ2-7	TGTGCCACCAGCAGAGGAGGGACAGACGAGCAGTACTTC	CATSRGGTDEQYF
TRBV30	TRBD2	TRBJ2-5	TGTGCTATCGGGGGGGCCCTGGGGACCCAGTACTTC	CAIGGALGTQYF
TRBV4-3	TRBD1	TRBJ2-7	TGCGCCAGCAGCCAGGATCCCGGGACAGGGGTTCACGAGCAGTACTTC	CASSQDPGTGVHEQYF